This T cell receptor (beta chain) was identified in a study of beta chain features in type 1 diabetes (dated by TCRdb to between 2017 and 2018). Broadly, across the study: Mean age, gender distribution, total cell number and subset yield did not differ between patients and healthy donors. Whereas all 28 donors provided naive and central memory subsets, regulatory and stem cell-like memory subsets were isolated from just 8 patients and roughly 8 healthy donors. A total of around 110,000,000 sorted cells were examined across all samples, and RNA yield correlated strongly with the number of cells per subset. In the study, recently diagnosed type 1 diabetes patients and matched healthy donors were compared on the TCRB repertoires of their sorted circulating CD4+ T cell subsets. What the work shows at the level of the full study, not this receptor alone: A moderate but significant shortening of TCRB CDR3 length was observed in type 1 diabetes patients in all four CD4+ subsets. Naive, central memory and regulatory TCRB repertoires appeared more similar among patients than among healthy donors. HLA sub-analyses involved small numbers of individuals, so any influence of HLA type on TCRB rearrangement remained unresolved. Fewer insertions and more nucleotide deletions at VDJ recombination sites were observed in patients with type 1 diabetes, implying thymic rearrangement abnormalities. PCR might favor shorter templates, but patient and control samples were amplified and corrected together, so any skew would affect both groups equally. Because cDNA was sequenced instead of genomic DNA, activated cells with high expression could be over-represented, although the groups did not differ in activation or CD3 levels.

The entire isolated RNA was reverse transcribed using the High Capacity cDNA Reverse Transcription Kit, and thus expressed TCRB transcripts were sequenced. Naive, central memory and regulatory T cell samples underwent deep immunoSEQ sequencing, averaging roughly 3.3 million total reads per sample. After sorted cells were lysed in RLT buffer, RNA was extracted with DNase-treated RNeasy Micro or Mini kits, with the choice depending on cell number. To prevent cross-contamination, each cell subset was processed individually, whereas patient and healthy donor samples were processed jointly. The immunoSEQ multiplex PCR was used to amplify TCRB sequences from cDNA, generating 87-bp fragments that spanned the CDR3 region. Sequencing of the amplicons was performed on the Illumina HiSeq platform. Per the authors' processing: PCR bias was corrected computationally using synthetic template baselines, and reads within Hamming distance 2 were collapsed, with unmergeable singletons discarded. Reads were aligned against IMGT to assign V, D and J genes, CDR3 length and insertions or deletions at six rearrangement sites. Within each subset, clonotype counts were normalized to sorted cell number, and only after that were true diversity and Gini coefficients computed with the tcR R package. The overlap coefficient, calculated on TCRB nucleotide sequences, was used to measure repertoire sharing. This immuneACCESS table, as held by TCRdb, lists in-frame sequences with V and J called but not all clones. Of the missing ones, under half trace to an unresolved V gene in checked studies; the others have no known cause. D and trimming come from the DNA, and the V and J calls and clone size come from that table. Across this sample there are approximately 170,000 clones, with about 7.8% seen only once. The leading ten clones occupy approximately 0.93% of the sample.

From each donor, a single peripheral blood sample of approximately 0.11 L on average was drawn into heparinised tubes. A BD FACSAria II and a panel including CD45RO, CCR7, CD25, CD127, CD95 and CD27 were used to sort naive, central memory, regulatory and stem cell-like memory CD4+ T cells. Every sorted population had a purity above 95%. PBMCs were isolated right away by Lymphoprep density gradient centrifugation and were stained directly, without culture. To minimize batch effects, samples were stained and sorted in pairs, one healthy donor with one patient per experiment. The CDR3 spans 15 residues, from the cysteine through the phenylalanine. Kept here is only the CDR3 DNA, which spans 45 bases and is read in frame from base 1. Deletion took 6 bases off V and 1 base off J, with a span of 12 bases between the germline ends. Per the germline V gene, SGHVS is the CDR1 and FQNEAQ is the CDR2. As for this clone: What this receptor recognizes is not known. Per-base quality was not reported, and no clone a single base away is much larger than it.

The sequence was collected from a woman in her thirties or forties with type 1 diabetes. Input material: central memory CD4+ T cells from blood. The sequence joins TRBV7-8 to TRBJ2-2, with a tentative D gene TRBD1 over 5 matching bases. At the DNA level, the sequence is TGTGCCAGCAGTTACGACAGTGAGAACACCGGGGAGCTGTTTTTT. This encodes CASSYDSENTGELFF.